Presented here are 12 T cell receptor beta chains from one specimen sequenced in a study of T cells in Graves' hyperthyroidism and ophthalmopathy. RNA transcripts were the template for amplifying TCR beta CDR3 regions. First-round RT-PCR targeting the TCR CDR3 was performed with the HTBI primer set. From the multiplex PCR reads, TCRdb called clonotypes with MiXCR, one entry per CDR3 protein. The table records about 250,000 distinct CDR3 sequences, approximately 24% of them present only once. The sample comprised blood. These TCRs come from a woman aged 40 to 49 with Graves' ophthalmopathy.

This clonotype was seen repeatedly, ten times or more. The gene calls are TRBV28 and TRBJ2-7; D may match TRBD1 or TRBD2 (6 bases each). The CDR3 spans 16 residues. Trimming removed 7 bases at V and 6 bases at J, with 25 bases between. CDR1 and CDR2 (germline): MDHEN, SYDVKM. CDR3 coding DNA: TGTGCCAGCACGCCACAACCCGGGGGCGCCCGGGGCGAGCAGTACTTC. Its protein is CASTPQPGGARGEQYF. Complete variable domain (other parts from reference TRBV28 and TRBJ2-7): DVKVTQSSRYLVKRTGEKVFLECVQDMDHENMFWYRQDPGLGLRLIYFSYDVKMKEKGDIPEGYSVSREKKERFSLILESASTNQTSMYLCASTPQPGGARGEQYFGPGTRLTVT.

The CDR3 loop is CASSTPTYEQYF. CDR3 coding DNA: TGTGCCAGCAGTACACCAACTTACGAGCAGTACTTC. The chain couples TRBV28 to TRBJ2-7; D call uncertain. This CDR3 has 12 amino acids. With 5 bases removed from V and 4 bases from J, the gap between germline ends came to 9 bases. Looked up from germline, CDR1 is MDHEN and CDR2 is SYDVKM.

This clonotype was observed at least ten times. CDR3 nucleotides: TGCGCCAGCAGCCGGGTTGGGGGAGAGACCCAGTACTTC. Protein sequence: CASSRVGGETQYF. The chain carries TRBV5-1 and TRBJ2-5; D tentatively reads TRBD1 or TRBD2 (5 bases each). The CDR3 covers 13 residues. Germline-derived CDR1 and CDR2 are SGHRS and YFSETQ. Trimming took off 4 bases at V and 4 bases at J, with 11 bases between the two ends.

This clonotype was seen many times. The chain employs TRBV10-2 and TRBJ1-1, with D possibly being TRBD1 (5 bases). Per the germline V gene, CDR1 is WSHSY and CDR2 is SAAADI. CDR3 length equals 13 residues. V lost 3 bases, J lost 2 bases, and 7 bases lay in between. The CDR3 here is CASSDRVNTEAFF. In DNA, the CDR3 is TGCGCCAGCAGTGACAGGGTTAACACTGAAGCTTTCTTT.

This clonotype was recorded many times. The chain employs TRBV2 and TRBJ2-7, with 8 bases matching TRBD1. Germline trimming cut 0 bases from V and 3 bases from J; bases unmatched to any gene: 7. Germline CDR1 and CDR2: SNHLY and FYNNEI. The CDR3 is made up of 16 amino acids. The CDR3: CASSEASGGQVYEQYF. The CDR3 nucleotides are TGTGCCAGCAGTGAAGCGTCTGGGGGACAGGTCTACGAGCAGTACTTC.

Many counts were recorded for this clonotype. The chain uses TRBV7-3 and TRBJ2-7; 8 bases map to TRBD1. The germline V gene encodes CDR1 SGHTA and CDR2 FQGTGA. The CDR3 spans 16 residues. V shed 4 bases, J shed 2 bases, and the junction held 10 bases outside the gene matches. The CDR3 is CASSSSGGGIAYEQYF. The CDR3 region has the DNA TGTGCCAGCAGCTCCTCAGGGGGCGGGATTGCCTACGAGCAGTACTTC.

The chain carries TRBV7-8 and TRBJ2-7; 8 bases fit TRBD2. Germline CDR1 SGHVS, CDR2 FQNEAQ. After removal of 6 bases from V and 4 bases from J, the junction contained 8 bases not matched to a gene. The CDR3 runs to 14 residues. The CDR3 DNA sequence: TGTGCCAGCAGTCCGGGAGGGCACCGGTACGAGCAGTACTTC. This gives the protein CASSPGGHRYEQYF.

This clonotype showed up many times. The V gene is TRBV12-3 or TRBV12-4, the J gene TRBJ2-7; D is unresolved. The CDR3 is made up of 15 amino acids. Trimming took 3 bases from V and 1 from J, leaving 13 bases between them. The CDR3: CASSFGSAMSYEQYF. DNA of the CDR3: TGTGCCAGCAGTTTTGGGTCAGCCATGTCCTACGAGCAGTACTTC.

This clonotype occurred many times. The CDR3 here is CAGGAGGYIQREQFF. For the CDR3, the DNA is TGTGCCGGCGGGGCGGGGGGATATATACAACGTGAGCAGTTCTTC. This chain connects TRBV30 to TRBJ2-1; TRBD2 matches at 8 bases. The ends lost 8 bases at V and 9 bases at J; junction bases unmatched: 18. The CDR3 length is 15 residues. Germline V gene sequence: CDR1 GTSNPN, CDR2 SVGIG (reference sequence). The full variable domain, with the rest looked up from reference TRBV30 and TRBJ2-1, is SQTIHQWPATLVQPVGSPLSLECTVEGTSNPNLYWYRQAAGRGLQLLFYSVGIGQISSEVPQNLSASRPQDRQFILSSKKLLLSDSGFYLCAGGAGGYIQREQFFGPGTRLTVL.

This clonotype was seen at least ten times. The CDR3 coding sequence is TGCAGTGCTAGAAGCCCGACAGGGGAGAACTACGAGCAGTACTTC. Protein sequence: CSARSPTGENYEQYF. This chain uses TRBV20-1 with TRBJ2-7; 8 nucleotides match TRBD1. The CDR3 totals 15 residues. V was pared by 2 bases and J by 3 bases, with 9 bases of the junction left unmatched. Looked up from germline, CDR1 is DFQATT and CDR2 is SNEGSKA (reference sequence).

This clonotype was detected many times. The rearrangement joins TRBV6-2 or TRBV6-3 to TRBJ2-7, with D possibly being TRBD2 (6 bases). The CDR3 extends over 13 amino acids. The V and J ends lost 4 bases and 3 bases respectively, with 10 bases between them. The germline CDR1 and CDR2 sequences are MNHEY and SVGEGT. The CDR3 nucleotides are TGTGCCAGCAGTTGGGCGGGAAACTACGAGCAGTACTTC. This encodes CASSWAGNYEQYF.

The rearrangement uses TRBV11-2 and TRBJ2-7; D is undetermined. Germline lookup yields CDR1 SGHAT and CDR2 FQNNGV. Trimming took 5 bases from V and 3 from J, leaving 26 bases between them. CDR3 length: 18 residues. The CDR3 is CASSIPHRSLPSGYEQYF. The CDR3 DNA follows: TGTGCCAGCAGCATCCCCCACCGCTCGCTCCCTTCGGGCTACGAGCAGTACTTC.